The 30 T cell receptor beta chains below were found in one sample sequenced in a study of T cell responses to AZD1222 COVID-19 vaccine. The data were produced by immunoSEQ multiplex PCR, yet TCRdb's version contains in-frame clones alone and is incomplete. This repertoire shows some 200,000 clones, approximately 92% found once; its top ten account for 8% to 13%. The source material was peripheral blood, sampled on day 0 of AZD1222 vaccination. Every receptor here comes from an adult in good health.

The chain carries TRBV5-1 and TRBJ1-4; 9 nucleotides line up with TRBD1. Trimming took 8 bases from V and 0 from J; bases not matched to a gene: 5. The CDR3 sequence is 15 residues long. CDR1 and CDR2 from the germline V gene are SGHRS and YFSETQ. CDR3 bases: TGCGCCAGTCGACAGGGGGACCCAACTAATGAAAAACTGTTTTTT. Its translation: CASRQGDPTNEKLFF.

The chain is built from TRBV6-5 and TRBJ1-2; weak D call: TRBD1 (6 bases). The CDR3 loop spans 15 amino acids. The germline V gene has CDR1 MNHEY and CDR2 SVGAGI. The V end was cut by 7 bases, the J end by 1 base, with 16 bases between. The CDR3, as DNA: TGTGCCAGCACCATGGGGGCTATGGGTAACTATGGCTACACCTTC. It translates to CASTMGAMGNYGYTF.

The chain employs TRBV7-7 and TRBJ2-7, with D uncertain. This CDR3 is 14 amino acids long. The V gene's germline CDR1 is SSHAT and CDR2 FNYEAQ (reference sequence). CDR3 in DNA: TGTGCTAGCAGCTTAGATGGTTCATGGAACGAGCAGTACGTC. Its protein product is CASSLDGSWNEQYV.

This chain joins TRBV30 and TRBJ2-1; 8 bases fit TRBD2. The ends lost 2 bases at V and 3 bases at J; junction bases unmatched: 3. This CDR3 is 14 amino acids long. The V gene's germline CDR1 is GTSNPN and CDR2 SVGIG (reference sequence). CDR3: CAWSPGTSYNEQFF. DNA of the CDR3: TGTGCCTGGAGTCCAGGGACTAGCTACAATGAGCAGTTCTTC.

This chain uses TRBV28 with TRBJ1-5; unclear D gene. The V end lost 5 bases, the J end lost 0 bases, and 14 bases lay between the germline ends. Germline CDR1 and CDR2: MDHEN and SYDVKM. The CDR3 runs 16 residues. The CDR3: CASSLRGQVSNQPQHF. CDR3 coding DNA: TGTGCCAGCAGTCTCAGAGGGCAAGTTAGCAATCAGCCCCAGCATTTT.

The V gene is TRBV18, the J gene TRBJ1-2; no clear D. The V gene's germline CDR1 is KGHSH and CDR2 LQKENI. The CDR3 is 12 amino acids. The V and J ends lost 0 bases and 8 bases respectively, with 7 bases between them. CDR3 residues: CASSPPGMGYTF. CDR3 nucleotides: TGTGCCAGCTCACCACCGGGAATGGGCTACACCTTC.

The V and J genes are TRBV18 and TRBJ1-4, with D possibly TRBD1 on 5 matching bases. This CDR3 is 14 amino acids long. The V end was cut by 3 bases, the J end by 6 bases, with 11 bases between. The V gene's germline CDR1 is KGHSH and CDR2 LQKENI. CDR3 in DNA: TGTGCCAGCTCACCGGGACGGAGTGATGAAAAACTGTTTTTT. The encoded protein is CASSPGRSDEKLFF.

The rearrangement links TRBV7-9 to TRBJ1-1; a weak D match, TRBD1 (6 bases). The CDR3 is 13 amino acids. Per the germline V gene, CDR1 is SEHNR and CDR2 is FQNEAQ (reference sequence). V gave up 7 bases and J gave up 5 bases, with 14 bases separating them. The CDR3 bases are TGTGCCAGCATCCCTATCACAGGGACTGAAGCTTTCTTT. Residues: CASIPITGTEAFF.

The chain links TRBV4-2 to TRBJ1-3; no reliable D call. The CDR3 length is 14 residues. V gave up 3 bases and J gave up 4 bases, with 10 bases separating them. Germline V lookup: CDR1 LGHNA, CDR2 YNFKEQ. CDR3 nucleotides: TGTGCCAGCAGCCAGGAGTCACACGGAAACACCATATATTTT. Amino acid sequence: CASSQESHGNTIYF.

The V and J genes are TRBV2 and TRBJ1-1, with 10 bases fitting TRBD1. CDR3 length: 15 amino acids. Trimming at V came to 6 bases and at J to 10 bases, leaving 14 bases not matched to a gene. From germline, CDR1 is SNHLY and CDR2 FYNNEI. The CDR3 region is CASREIPGQGLSAFF. The CDR3 DNA is TGTGCCAGCAGAGAAATACCGGGACAGGGGTTATCAGCTTTCTTT. The full variable domain, in which reference TRBV2 and TRBJ1-1 provide the parts outside the CDR3, is EPEVTQTPSHQVTQMGQEVILRCVPISNHLYFYWYRQILGQKVEFLVSFYNNEISEKSEIFDDQFSVERPDGSNFTLKIRSTKLEDSAMYFCASREIPGQGLSAFFGQGTRLTVV.

The chain employs TRBV3-1 (or the pseudogene TRBV3-2) and TRBJ1-2, with a possible D match to TRBD1 (5 bases). From germline, CDR1 is LGHDT and CDR2 YNNKEL (reference sequence). Between the trimmed V and J ends, which lost 1 base and 4 bases, there was a span of 13 bases. The CDR3 is made up of 15 amino acids. CDR3 residues: CASSQVSGSGYGYTF. The CDR3 bases are TGTGCCAGCAGCCAAGTGTCAGGGAGCGGCTATGGCTACACCTTC.

This chain links TRBV3-1 (or the pseudogene TRBV3-2) with TRBJ2-7; 12 nucleotides line up with TRBD2. This CDR3 spans 19 amino acids. Unmatched junction bases numbered 13, after V lost 0 bases and J lost 4 bases. Germline-derived CDR1 and CDR2 are LGHDT and YNNKEL (reference sequence). The CDR3 loop is CASSQDPQTPTSGRYEQYF. CDR3 sequence (DNA): TGTGCCAGCAGCCAAGATCCCCAGACACCGACTAGCGGGAGATACGAGCAGTACTTC.

This chain's CDR3 is CARGTSGDNEQFF. CDR3 nucleotides: TGTGCCAGGGGGACTAGCGGGGACAATGAGCAGTTCTTC. The genes are TRBV2 and TRBJ2-1; 13 nucleotides agree with TRBD2. The length of the CDR3 is 13 residues. V lost 9 bases to trimming and J lost 5 bases; unmatched junction nucleotides: 1. Germline CDR1 is SNHLY and CDR2 is FYNNEI.

This clone is a singleton in its sample. The rearrangement links TRBV6-6 to TRBJ2-4; no clear D. The V gene's germline CDR1 is MNHNY and CDR2 SVGAGI (reference sequence). This CDR3 has 16 amino acids. Trimming took 0 bases from V and 1 from J, leaving 10 bases between them. The CDR3 DNA sequence: TGTGCCAGCAGTTACTCGTTCGGGTTTGCCAAAAACATTCAGTACTTC. Its translation is CASSYSFGFAKNIQYF.

The rearrangement joins TRBV5-4 to TRBJ2-4, with D perhaps TRBD1 (6 bases). CDR3 length equals 15 residues. V lost 5 bases, J lost 2 bases, and 14 bases lay in between. Germline V gives CDR1 SGHNT, CDR2 YYREEE (reference sequence). Here the CDR3 DNA reads TGTGCCAGCAGTTATGAGGGGGTCCCCAAAAACATTCAGTACTTC. Amino acids: CASSYEGVPKNIQYF.

The chain uses TRBV27 and TRBJ2-1; 8 bases are shared with TRBD2. The CDR3 contains 16 residues. Germline assignment: CDR1 MNHEY and CDR2 SMNVEV (reference sequence). The ends lost 5 bases at V and 7 bases at J; junction bases unmatched: 13. The CDR3 bases are TGTGCCAGCAGTCCATTACCGGGAGGGGGGACTAATGAGCAGTTCTTC. As protein: CASSPLPGGGTNEQFF.

The V gene is TRBV6-4, the J gene TRBJ1-1, with D possibly TRBD1 on 5 matching bases. Trimming pared 11 bases from V and 1 base from J, leaving 17 bases between. The CDR3 has 14 residues. Germline CDR1 and CDR2: MRHNA and SNTAGT. CDR3 residues: CASKRGAANTEAFF. The CDR3 DNA reads as TGTGCCTCTAAAAGGGGAGCGGCGAACACTGAAGCTTTCTTT.

The V and J genes are TRBV18 and TRBJ1-2; possible D gene TRBD1, 5 bases. Trimming pared 4 bases from V and 4 bases from J, leaving 10 bases between. CDR1 is KGHSH, CDR2 LQKENI, per germline. The CDR3 consists of 13 residues. For the CDR3, the DNA is TGTGCCAGCTCACGAGACAGCATCTATGGCTACACCTTC. Amino acid sequence: CASSRDSIYGYTF.

This chain links TRBV11-2 with TRBJ2-7; no clear D gene. This CDR3 is built from 13 residues. Germline assignment: CDR1 SGHAT and CDR2 FQNNGV. The V gene lost 8 bases and the J gene lost 1 base, with 12 bases spanning the gap. In DNA form, the CDR3 reads TGTGCCAGCCGAAATGTTGGGTCCTACGAGCAGTACTTC. Its protein product is CASRNVGSYEQYF.

The rearrangement links TRBV24-1 to TRBJ1-2; no definite D call. The V gene lost 2 bases and the J gene lost 6 bases, with 6 bases spanning the gap. Germline V lookup: CDR1 KGHDR, CDR2 SFDVKD. The CDR3 has 12 amino acids. The CDR3 DNA reads TGTGCCACCAGTGATTGGAAGGATGGCTACACCTTC. It yields the protein CATSDWKDGYTF.

The rearrangement uses TRBV5-1 and TRBJ2-1, with D hard to call. The CDR3 runs 15 residues. Germline V lookup: CDR1 SGHRS, CDR2 YFSETQ. The V and J ends lost 4 bases and 8 bases respectively, with 19 bases between them. The CDR3 region is CASSPAGPKWDEQFF. Written as DNA, the CDR3 is TGCGCCAGCAGCCCGGCCGGCCCTAAGTGGGATGAGCAGTTCTTC.

This clone was seen repeatedly, ten times or more. V gene TRBV2 combines with J gene TRBJ1-2; D not resolved. The CDR3 runs 13 residues. V dropped 4 bases and J dropped 8 bases, with 14 bases sitting between them. From germline, CDR1 is SNHLY and CDR2 FYNNEI. CDR3 in DNA: TGTGCCAGCAGTGGGGTGGGTGTCGGAGGCTACACCTTC. As protein: CASSGVGVGGYTF.

This clone was seen a few times. V gene TRBV5-1 combines with J gene TRBJ2-3, with 9 bases matching TRBD1. The CDR3 spans 15 residues. V shed 5 bases, J shed 6 bases, and the junction held 10 bases outside the gene matches. Germline values: CDR1 SGHRS, CDR2 YFSETQ. The CDR3 is CASRRTGVREDTQYF. Written as DNA, the CDR3 is TGCGCCAGCAGACGGACAGGGGTGAGGGAGGATACGCAGTATTTT.

The genes are TRBV18 and TRBJ1-4; 9 bases line up with TRBD1. Per germline, CDR1 KGHSH and CDR2 LQKENI. The length of the CDR3 is 14 residues. The J segment lost 5 bases and the V segment lost 6 bases, leaving 4 bases of the junction unmatched. The CDR3 protein is CASSIGTGNEKLFF. Written as DNA, the CDR3 is TGTGCCAGCTCGATCGGGACAGGGAATGAAAAACTGTTTTTT. Filled out from reference TRBV18 and TRBJ1-4, the complete variable domain reads NAGVMQNPRHLVRRRGQEARLRCSPMKGHSHVYWYRQLPEEGLKFMVYLQKENIIDESGMPKERFSAEFPKEGPSILRIQQVVRGDSAAYFCASSIGTGNEKLFFGSGTQLSVL.

The V gene is TRBV4-1, the J gene TRBJ1-2; D remains ambiguous. This CDR3 has 14 residues. The V and J ends lost 4 bases and 2 bases respectively, with 11 bases between them. In germline, CDR1 is MGHRA, CDR2 YSYEKL. CDR3 coding DNA: TGCGCCAGCAGCCCCGGGCAGCAGAACTATGGCTACACCTTC. This sequence encodes CASSPGQQNYGYTF.

This chain connects TRBV5-1 to TRBJ2-1, with D tentatively TRBD1 or TRBD2 (5 bases each). CDR1 is SGHRS and CDR2 is YFSETQ in the germline V gene. V dropped 3 bases and J dropped 5 bases, with 9 bases sitting between them. The CDR3 totals 13 residues. Written as DNA, the CDR3 is TGCGCCAGCAGCTGGGGACGAGACAATGAGCAGTTCTTC. Protein sequence: CASSWGRDNEQFF.

This chain uses TRBV5-4 with TRBJ2-7; 8 nucleotides align to TRBD1. Germline-derived CDR1 and CDR2 are SGHNT and YYREEE (reference sequence). The V gene end was trimmed by 6 bases and the J gene end by 2 bases; junction bases not matched to a gene: 7. The CDR3 spans 14 residues. In nucleotides, the CDR3 is TGTGCCAGCACCGTGACAGGGGCAGCCTACGAGCAGTACTTC. Its translation: CASTVTGAAYEQYF.

The rearrangement joins TRBV6-5 to TRBJ1-4; 7 bases align to TRBD1. V shed 6 bases and J 4 bases; nucleotides not matched to a gene: 8. The germline CDR1 and CDR2 sequences are MNHEY and SVGAGI. The CDR3 has 15 amino acids. CDR3 residues: CASRGGGTGNEKLFF. The CDR3 region has the DNA TGTGCCAGCAGGGGAGGGGGCACGGGTAATGAAAAACTGTTTTTT.

The chain carries TRBV5-1 and TRBJ2-5; D is tentatively TRBD1 or TRBD2 (8 bases each). The germline CDR1 and CDR2 sequences are SGHRS and YFSETQ. Trimming shortened V by 2 bases and J by 5 bases, and 25 bases separated the two germline ends. The CDR3 sequence is 18 residues long. The CDR3 nucleotides are TGCGCCAGCAGCTTCGCGGGGGGCCCAGGGGGCTTGCGGGAGACCCAGTACTTC. Translating it yields CASSFAGGPGGLRETQYF.

The gene calls are TRBV5-1 and TRBJ1-1; D unclear. The CDR3 extends over 13 amino acids. Germline assignment: CDR1 SGHRS and CDR2 YFSETQ. Trimming removed 0 bases at V and 6 bases at J, with 9 bases between. CDR3 loop: CASSLVGSPEAFF. The CDR3 bases are TGCGCCAGCAGCTTGGTCGGCAGCCCTGAAGCTTTCTTT.